Described below is a single T cell receptor (beta chain) sequence and its context. The data were taken from a study of OX40 agonist ivuxolimab in advanced cancers. Study-level background: Three patients got partial responses; one had hepatocellular carcinoma and two had cutaneous melanoma.

The repertoire was sequenced with immunoSEQ multiplex PCR; TCRdb's copy has only in-frame clones and lacks some. The sample records around 70,000 clones, roughly 85% being singletons. The germline V gene has CDR1 MNHEY and CDR2 SVGAGI. Trimming stripped 8 bases from V and 4 bases from J, with 5 bases between. This CDR3 has 11 residues. The material was CD4+ or CD8+ T cells sorted from blood, obtained in a trial of the OX40 agonist ivuxolimab. The TCR was taken from an adult with an advanced solid tumor such as melanoma, head and neck, liver or kidney cancer. The gene calls are TRBV6-5 and TRBJ1-4; D not certain. CDR3 nucleotide sequence: TGTGCCAGCCGCCGTAATGAAAAACTGTTTTTT. It yields the protein CASRRNEKLFF.